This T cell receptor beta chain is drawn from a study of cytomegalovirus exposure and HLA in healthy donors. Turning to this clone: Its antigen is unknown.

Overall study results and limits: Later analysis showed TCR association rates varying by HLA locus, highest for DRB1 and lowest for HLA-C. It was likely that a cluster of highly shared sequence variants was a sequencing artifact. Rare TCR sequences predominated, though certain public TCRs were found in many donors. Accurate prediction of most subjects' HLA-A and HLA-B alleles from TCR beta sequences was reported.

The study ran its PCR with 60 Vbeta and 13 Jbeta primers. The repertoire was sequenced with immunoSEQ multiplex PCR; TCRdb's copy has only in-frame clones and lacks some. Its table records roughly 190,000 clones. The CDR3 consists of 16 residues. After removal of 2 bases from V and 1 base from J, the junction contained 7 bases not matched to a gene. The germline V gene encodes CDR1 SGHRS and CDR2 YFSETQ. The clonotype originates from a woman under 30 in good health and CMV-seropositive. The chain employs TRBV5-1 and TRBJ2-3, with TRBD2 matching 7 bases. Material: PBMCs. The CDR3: CASSFTGEGGTDTQYF. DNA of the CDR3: TGCGCCAGCAGCTTCACCGGGGAGGGCGGCACAGATACGCAGTATTTT. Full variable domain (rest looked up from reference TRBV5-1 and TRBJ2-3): KAGVTQTPRYLIKTRGQQVTLSCSPISGHRSVSWYQQTPGQGLQFLFEYFSETQRNKGNFPGRFSGRQFSNSRSEMNVSTLELGDSALYLCASSFTGEGGTDTQYFGPGTRLTVL.